Following are 21 T cell receptor beta chains from one sample sequenced in a study of vaccination and CD4 T cells after COVID-19. Sequencing of the DNA from cultured CD4+ T cells was carried out with the Oncomine TCR Beta short-read assay. TCRdb passed the PCR reads through MiXCR, listing each CDR3 protein once. Of some 11,000 distinct CDR3 sequences detected, around a third appear once; the ten largest clones hold around 9.5%. These receptors' targets are unknown. The treatment is: roughly 10-day PBMC culture with coronavirus spike peptide pools or control peptides (ViraFEST assay). The sequenced sample consisted of CD4+ T cells from blood, cultured in vitro. These TCRs come from a human donor who had recovered from COVID-19.

This clonotype was detected only a few times. The chain recombines TRBV20-1 with TRBJ2-2, with a weak D call TRBD1 (6 bases). The V end was cut by 7 bases, the J end by 4 bases, with 10 bases between. Germline loops: CDR1 DFQATT, CDR2 SNEGSKA (reference sequence). The CDR3 loop spans 12 amino acids. The CDR3 spells CSGLGGTGELFF. The CDR3 DNA reads as TGCAGTGGTTTAGGGGGCACCGGGGAGCTGTTTTTT.

The chain links TRBV6-5 to TRBJ2-1; D is uncertain. The J call may be wrong; the DNA end is better matched by TRBJ2-7. CDR3 length: 12 residues. Germline V CDR1 and CDR2: MNHEY, SVGAGI. CDR3: CASSSHLREQYF. CDR3 nucleotides: TGTGCCAGCAGTTCCCACCTTAGGGAGCAGTACTTC.

The gene calls are TRBV7-2 and TRBJ2-5; D might be TRBD1 (6 bases). The CDR3 runs 16 residues. Deletions cut 1 base from V and 5 bases from J, with 17 bases between. CDR1 and CDR2 from the germline V gene are SGHTA and FQGNSA. The CDR3 loop is CASSLGAAGVTETQYF. The CDR3 DNA reads TGTGCCAGCAGCTTAGGCGCGGCAGGGGTTACGGAGACCCAGTACTTC.

This clonotype was counted only a few times. This chain connects TRBV7-2 to TRBJ2-2, with 7 bases fitting TRBD2. V dropped 1 base and J dropped 7; count of bases not matched to a gene: 6. The CDR3 extends over 15 amino acids. In germline, CDR1 is SGHTA, CDR2 FQGNSA. The CDR3 spells CASSLDRTRGGELFF. CDR3 DNA sequence: TGTGCCAGCAGCTTAGACCGGACTAGAGGCGGGGAGCTGTTTTTT. The variable domain in full, completed from reference TRBV7-2 and TRBJ2-2, reads GAGVSQSPSNKVTEKGKDVELRCDPISGHTALYWYRQSLGQGLEFLIYFQGNSAPDKSGLPSDRFSAERTGGSVSTLTIQRTQQEDSAVYLCASSLDRTRGGELFFGEGSRLTVL.

This clonotype was seen a handful of times. The chain joins TRBV11-1 to TRBJ1-1, with TRBD1 as a possible D gene (5 bases). Germline-derived CDR1 and CDR2 are SGHAT and FQDESV (reference sequence). V was pared by 3 bases and J by 1 base, with 6 bases between. The CDR3 length is 13 residues. CDR3 sequence: CASSLGTNTEAFF. The CDR3, as DNA: TGTGCCAGCAGCTTGGGGACGAACACTGAAGCTTTCTTT.

In DNA form, the CDR3 reads TGTGCCAGCACCAACGTGGGGGGACGGGGGAATGAGCAGTTCTTC. Amino acid sequence: CASTNVGGRGNEQFF. The rearrangement uses TRBV28 and TRBJ2-1; TRBD2 might be the D (6 bases). The CDR3 runs 15 residues. CDR1 and CDR2 (germline): MDHEN, SYDVKM. V gave up 7 bases and J gave up 7 bases, with 20 bases separating them.

This clonotype is deemed medium-sized. This sequence joins TRBV6-1 and TRBJ1-6, with 7 positions matching TRBD1. V was pared by 8 bases and J by 6 bases, with 4 bases of the junction left unmatched. In germline, CDR1 is MNHNS, CDR2 SASEGT. This CDR3 region has 13 residues. DNA for the CDR3: TGTGCCAGCGGGGGACAGTTTAATTCACCCCTCCACTTT. It specifies CASGGQFNSPLHF.

This clonotype was seen more than once but under ten times. This chain uses TRBV4-3 with TRBJ1-2; maybe TRBD1 (5 bases). CDR3 size: 14 residues. With 0 bases removed from V and 2 bases from J, the gap between germline ends came to 7 bases. Germline CDR1 reads LGHNA; CDR2 reads YSLEER. CDR3 amino acids: CASSQERGNYGYTF. CDR3 coding DNA: TGCGCCAGCAGCCAAGAAAGGGGAAACTATGGCTACACCTTC.

The chain has TRBV4-2 and TRBJ1-5; TRBD1 might be the D (6 bases). In germline, CDR1 is LGHNA, CDR2 YNFKEQ. V was trimmed by 1 base and J by 2 bases, leaving 18 bases between them. The CDR3 consists of 18 residues. CDR3 sequence: CASSQGTVATLGNQPQHF. CDR3 coding DNA: TGTGCCAGCAGCCAAGGGACAGTCGCCACGCTCGGCAATCAGCCCCAGCATTTT.

The chain employs TRBV6-2 or TRBV6-3 and TRBJ2-2, with D perhaps matching TRBD2 (6 bases). Between the trimmed V and J ends, which lost 4 bases and 6 bases, there was a span of 12 bases. The V gene's germline CDR1 is MNHEY and CDR2 SVGEGT. This CDR3 spans 14 amino acids. The DNA for the CDR3 is TGTGCCAGCAGTTGGGGAGGAGCCTCCGGGGAGCTGTTTTTT. This translates into CASSWGGASGELFF.

The V call is TRBV5-4, the J call TRBJ2-5; no clear D. Germline CDR1 SGHNT, CDR2 YYREEE (reference sequence). There are 14 residues in the CDR3. V was trimmed by 1 base and J by 0 bases, leaving 7 bases between them. DNA for the CDR3: TGTGCCAGCAGCTTGATGGCGGACCAAGAGACCCAGTACTTC. Protein sequence: CASSLMADQETQYF.

This clonotype has more than one count but fewer than ten. This sequence joins TRBV29-1 and TRBJ2-2, with D unresolved. There are 13 residues in the CDR3. V was clipped by 1 base and J by 5 bases, with 8 bases between them. Germline CDR1 is SQVTM and CDR2 is ANQGSEA. CDR3 bases: TGCAGCGTTGAAGGACTGAGGACCGGGGAGCTGTTTTTT. This codes for CSVEGLRTGELFF.

This clonotype is medium-sized (0.01 to 0.1%) by share. The CDR3 sequence: CASSFTGVGSYGYTF. The CDR3 coding sequence is TGTGCCAGCAGCTTTACAGGAGTGGGGTCCTACGGCTACACCTTC. This chain links TRBV7-2 with TRBJ1-2; maybe TRBD1 (5 bases). The germline CDR1 and CDR2 sequences are SGHTA and FQGNSA. This CDR3 has 15 residues. V lost 3 bases and J 8 bases, leaving 19 bases between the germline ends.

This clonotype has more than one count but fewer than ten. V and J are TRBV28 and TRBJ1-5, with D hard to call. Trimming pared 7 bases from V and 7 bases from J, leaving 11 bases between. CDR1 and CDR2 from the germline V gene are MDHEN and SYDVKM. The CDR3 runs to 12 residues. CDR3 residues: CASTPGKQPQHF. The CDR3 region has the DNA TGTGCCAGCACCCCCGGGAAGCAGCCCCAGCATTTT.

The CDR3 sequence: CASRPGTSVYGYTF. DNA for the CDR3: TGTGCCAGCAGACCGGGCACTTCTGTCTATGGCTACACCTTC. The rearrangement uses TRBV28 and TRBJ1-2; D remains ambiguous. The CDR3 runs 14 residues. Germline-derived CDR1 and CDR2 are MDHEN and SYDVKM. V gave up 6 bases and J gave up 4 bases, with 15 bases separating them.

V gene TRBV28 combines with J gene TRBJ2-2; TRBD2 agrees at 7 bases. The V and J ends lost 6 bases and 4 bases, in that order; junction bases with no gene match: 2. The CDR3 length is 13 residues. Germline CDR1 reads MDHEN; CDR2 reads SYDVKM. The DNA of the CDR3 is TGTGCCAGCAGGCGGGGGAGCACCGGGGAGCTGTTTTTT. Its protein product is CASRRGSTGELFF.

The rearrangement links TRBV27 to TRBJ2-1, with D unresolved. V was trimmed by 3 bases and J by 7 bases, leaving 10 bases between them. CDR3 length: 13 amino acids. Germline V gene lookup returns CDR1 MNHEY and CDR2 SMNVEV (reference sequence). The CDR3 loop reads CASSFWADNEQFF. The DNA of the CDR3 is TGTGCCAGCAGTTTCTGGGCCGATAATGAGCAGTTCTTC.

The chain joins TRBV20-1 to TRBJ2-5; D gene uncertain. The CDR3 is 11 residues long. CDR1 and CDR2 (germline): DFQATT, SNEGSKA (reference sequence). V was pared by 3 bases and J by 5 bases, with 7 bases between. The CDR3 loop reads CSASVRETQYF. The CDR3 coding sequence is TGCAGTGCTAGTGTCCGGGAGACCCAGTACTTC.

The rearrangement links TRBV6-1 to TRBJ1-2; TRBD1 matches 9 bases. CDR3 length: 13 residues. Germline assignment: CDR1 MNHNS and CDR2 SASEGT. J lost 7 bases, V lost 6 bases, and 6 bases had no gene match. CDR3 sequence reads: CASRDGQGTGYTF. DNA for the CDR3: TGTGCCAGCAGGGATGGACAGGGGACTGGCTACACCTTC.

The rearrangement links TRBV7-2 to TRBJ2-7; D not resolved. The CDR3 has 11 residues. With 6 bases removed from V and 3 bases from J, the gap between germline ends came to 6 bases. Germline V gene data show CDR1 as SGHTA and CDR2 as FQGNSA. Here the CDR3 DNA reads TGTGCCAGCAGTCAATACTACGAGCAGTACTTC. The encoded protein is CASSQYYEQYF.

In its sample, this clonotype was seen once. CDR3 sequence: CASGLLSSNQPQHF. CDR3 coding DNA: TGTGCCAGTGGCCTTTTGAGTAGCAATCAGCCCCAGCATTTT. This chain joins TRBV19 and TRBJ1-5; D unresolved. V dropped 8 bases and J dropped 0 bases, with 11 bases sitting between them. Germline V gene sequence: CDR1 LNHDA, CDR2 SQIVND (reference sequence). The CDR3 length is 14 residues.